The entry that follows covers one TCR beta chain sequence. The data derive from a study of blood T cell repertoires in COVID-19. The wider study: The study drew acute and convalescent COVID-19 samples from the United States, Italy and Spain. Sources were T cells, B-cell-depleted T cells, or PBMCs; the material itself was cDNA or gDNA.

This CDR3 spans 14 amino acids. Trimming shortened V by 6 bases and J by 0 bases, and 12 bases separated the two germline ends. From germline, CDR1 is MNHNY and CDR2 SVGAGI (reference sequence). In the study's own analysis: Amplifying reference gene primers gave estimates of nucleated cell counts. TCRdb keeps only in-frame clones here, not all; method: immunoSEQ multiplex PCR. V, J and clone size derive from that table, while D and trimming were established from the DNA sequence. The sample contains 40,000 to 60,000 clones, around 68% of which appear only once. V gene TRBV6-6 combines with J gene TRBJ2-7; D is ambiguous. What was sequenced was peripheral blood. This receptor was obtained from a woman in her 70s with acute or convalescent COVID-19. The CDR3 here is CASRTARSSYEQYF. The CDR3 region has the DNA TGTGCCAGCAGGACGGCACGGAGCTCCTACGAGCAGTACTTC.